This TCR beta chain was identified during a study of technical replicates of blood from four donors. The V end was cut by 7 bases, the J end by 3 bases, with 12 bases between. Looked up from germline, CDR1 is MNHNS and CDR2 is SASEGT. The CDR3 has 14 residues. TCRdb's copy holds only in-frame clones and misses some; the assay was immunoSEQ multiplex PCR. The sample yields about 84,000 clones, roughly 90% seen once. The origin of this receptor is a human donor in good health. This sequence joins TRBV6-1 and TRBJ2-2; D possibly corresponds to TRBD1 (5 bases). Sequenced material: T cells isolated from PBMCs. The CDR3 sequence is CASMGRTYTGELFF. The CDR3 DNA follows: TGTGCCAGCATGGGGCGGACATACACCGGGGAGCTGTTTTTT.